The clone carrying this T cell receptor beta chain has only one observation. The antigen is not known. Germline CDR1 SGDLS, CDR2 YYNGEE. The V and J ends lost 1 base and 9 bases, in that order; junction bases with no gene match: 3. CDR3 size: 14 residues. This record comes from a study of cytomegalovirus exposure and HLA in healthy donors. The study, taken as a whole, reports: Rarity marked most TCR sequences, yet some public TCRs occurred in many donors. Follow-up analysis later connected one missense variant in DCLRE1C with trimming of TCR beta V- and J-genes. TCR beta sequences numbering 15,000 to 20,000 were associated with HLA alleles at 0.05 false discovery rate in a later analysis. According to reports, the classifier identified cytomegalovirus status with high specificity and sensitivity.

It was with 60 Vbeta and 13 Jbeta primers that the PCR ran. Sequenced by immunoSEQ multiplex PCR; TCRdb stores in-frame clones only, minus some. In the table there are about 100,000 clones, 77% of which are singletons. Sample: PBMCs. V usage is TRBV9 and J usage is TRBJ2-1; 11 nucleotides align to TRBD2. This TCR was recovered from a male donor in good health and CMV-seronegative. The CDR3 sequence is CASSVSLAGGEQFF. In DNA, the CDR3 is TGTGCCAGCAGCGTAAGTCTAGCGGGAGGTGAGCAGTTCTTC.